A selection of T cell receptor beta chains follows, all from one sample in a study of cytomegalovirus exposure and HLA in healthy donors. The protocol was immunoSEQ multiplex PCR, while the TCRdb copy is restricted to in-frame clones and leaves out a portion. The sample has some 120,000 clones, about 80% seen once. Source material: PBMCs. These receptor sequences come from a woman aged 45-60 years in good health and CMV-seronegative. Both conserved end residues are part of each CDR3. A D gene is named only where the DNA matches it firmly. Part of the rows lack a size; the others show once, few, many or a class for expanded clones.

J,size,D,V,DNA,CDR3
TRBJ2-2,-,-,TRBV18,TGTGCCAGCTCACTACCCAACAGGAACACCGGGGAGCTGTTTTTT,CASSLPNRNTGELFF
TRBJ1-5,-,-,TRBV13,TGTGCCAGCAGCTTACCGGATCAGCCCCAGCATTTT,CASSLPDQPQHF
TRBJ2-5,-,TRBD1,TRBV6-1,TGTGCCAGCAGTACCCTAACAGGGGGCCAAGAGACCCAGTACTTC,CASSTLTGGQETQYF
TRBJ2-1,-,-,TRBV30,TGTGCCTTAGGCAGGGGCTACAATGAGCAGTTCTTC,CALGRGYNEQFF
TRBJ2-1,few,TRBD2,TRBV10-3,TGTGCCACCAGAATATCCCGACTAGCGGGAGGGCCTGGTGAGCAGTTCTTC,CATRISRLAGGPGEQFF
TRBJ2-6,-,TRBD2,TRBV28,TGTGCCAGCAGCCGGGGGGACTCTGGGGCCAACGTCCTGACTTTC,CASSRGDSGANVLTF
TRBJ2-2,-,-,TRBV5-4,TGTGCCAGCAAACTAAGTGACACCGGGGAGCTGTTTTTT,CASKLSDTGELFF
TRBJ2-5,-,TRBD1,TRBV7-7,TGTGCCAGCAGCTTAGACGGGACAGGGGGAGAGACCCAGTACTTC,CASSLDGTGGETQYF
TRBJ2-2,-,-,TRBV15,TGTGCCACCAGCAGAGATGCCGGTAACACCGGGGAGCTGTTTTTT,CATSRDAGNTGELFF
TRBJ2-7,-,TRBD2,TRBV19,TGTGCCAGTAGGGGAACCGGCGGGGTAGCGGGCGAGCAGTACTTC,CASRGTGGVAGEQYF
TRBJ1-4,-,TRBD1,TRBV30,TGTGCCTGGAGTACCTCCGGGACAGGGTATTCAACTAATGAAAAACTGTTTTTT,CAWSTSGTGYSTNEKLFF
TRBJ1-1,-,-,TRBV6-5,TGTGCCAGCGGGGCGAACACTGAAGCTTTCTTT,CASGANTEAFF
TRBJ2-2,-,TRBD1,TRBV11-3,TGTGCCAGCAGCCCGACAGGGGGCGTAGGAAACACCGGGGAGCTGTTTTTT,CASSPTGGVGNTGELFF
TRBJ2-1,-,TRBD2,TRBV28,TGTGCCAGCAGTTTATACCCCGCTAGCGGGAGGGCCGGATACAATGAGCAGTTCTTC,CASSLYPASGRAGYNEQFF
TRBJ2-7,-,-,TRBV30,TGTGCCTGGAGTTCGGGGATCTACGAGCAGTACTTC,CAWSSGIYEQYF
TRBJ2-3,-,TRBD2,TRBV28,TGTGCCAGCGGTATAGGGACTAGCGGCACAGATACGCAGTATTTT,CASGIGTSGTDTQYF
TRBJ2-7,-,-,TRBV7-3,TGTGCCAGCAGCCCGCAGGGGCTCGAGCAGTACTTC,CASSPQGLEQYF
TRBJ2-3,-,TRBD1,TRBV6-4,TGTGCCAGCAGTGTGGACAGGGGGCCCACAGATACGCAGTATTTT,CASSVDRGPTDTQYF
TRBJ1-5,-,-,TRBV12-2,TGTGCAAGTCGCTTAGTTCCTGGAAGGACACCGAAATATAGCAATCAGCCCCAGCATTTT,CASRLVPGRTPKYSNQPQHF
TRBJ2-3,-,TRBD1,TRBV19,TGTGCCAGTAGCACGCCTTCTACAGGGGCTCGGTTAGATACGCAGTATTTT,CASSTPSTGARLDTQYF
TRBJ1-1,-,TRBD1,TRBV7-9,TGTGCCAGCAGCTTGGGGACAGTGAACACTGAAGCTTTCTTT,CASSLGTVNTEAFF
TRBJ2-2,-,TRBD1,TRBV6-5,TGTGCCAGTAAACAGGGGGCTGACGGGGAGCTGTTTTTT,CASKQGADGELFF
TRBJ2-3,-,TRBD2,TRBV27,TGTGCCAGCAGTTTGGTCCTAGCGGGAGGCCCAGATACGCAGTATTTT,CASSLVLAGGPDTQYF
TRBJ2-7,-,TRBD2,TRBV27,TGTGCCAGCAGTTTAAGGGGACTAGCGGGTTTTTACGAGCAGTACTTC,CASSLRGLAGFYEQYF
TRBJ1-6,-,TRBD1,TRBV7-9,TGTGCCAGCAGCAAAAGGACAGGGGATAATTCACCCCTCCACTTT,CASSKRTGDNSPLHF
TRBJ2-1,-,TRBD2,TRBV2,TGTGCCAGCAGAGCAATAGCGGGGGCGTACAATGAGCAGTTCTTC,CASRAIAGAYNEQFF
TRBJ2-1,-,TRBD2,TRBV7-2,TGTGCCAGCAGCCAACTAGCGGGATCGGAGTTCTTC,CASSQLAGSEFF
TRBJ1-5,once,-,TRBV6-5,TGTGCCAGCAGCCGGGGGGTTATAGGCAATCAGCCCCAGCATTTT,CASSRGVIGNQPQHF
TRBJ2-3,-,-,TRBV6-5,TGTGCCAGCAGTTACGGAGGGCCGGAAAATACGCAGTATTTT,CASSYGGPENTQYF
TRBJ2-1,-,TRBD2,TRBV11-3,TGTGCCAGCAGCTTAGCCAGCGGGAGGTCGTGGGATGAGCAGTTCTTC,CASSLASGRSWDEQFF
TRBJ1-2,once,-,TRBV4-3,TGCGCCAGCAGCCAAGATCAGGGGATCCGGGTTGGCTACACCTTC,CASSQDQGIRVGYTF